This paragraph covers one TCR beta chain sequence. Its cognate antigen is unknown. The sample originates from a study of T cells expressing NK-cell markers. The study, taken as a whole, reports: Similarly, these clonotypes led the CD3+CD56-NKG2C+ fraction as well in a handful of donors.

The germline V gene has CDR1 MDHEN and CDR2 SYDVKM. The CDR3 spans 13 residues. No DNA is given; TCRdb re-called the 5' RACE reads and lists each CDR3 protein once. The table gives about 170,000 distinct CDR3 sequences; the top ten clones make up around 20% of it. The V and J genes are TRBV28 and TRBJ2-7; TCRdb lists TRBD1, though no DNA is available to test this call. Sample: blood T cells: a sorted CD56 or NKG2C T cell subset, CD4+ or CD8+ T cells, or bulk PBMC T cells (not recorded which). The origin of this receptor is a man between 18 and 69 years old in good health. CDR3 protein: CATQDGSSYEQYF.